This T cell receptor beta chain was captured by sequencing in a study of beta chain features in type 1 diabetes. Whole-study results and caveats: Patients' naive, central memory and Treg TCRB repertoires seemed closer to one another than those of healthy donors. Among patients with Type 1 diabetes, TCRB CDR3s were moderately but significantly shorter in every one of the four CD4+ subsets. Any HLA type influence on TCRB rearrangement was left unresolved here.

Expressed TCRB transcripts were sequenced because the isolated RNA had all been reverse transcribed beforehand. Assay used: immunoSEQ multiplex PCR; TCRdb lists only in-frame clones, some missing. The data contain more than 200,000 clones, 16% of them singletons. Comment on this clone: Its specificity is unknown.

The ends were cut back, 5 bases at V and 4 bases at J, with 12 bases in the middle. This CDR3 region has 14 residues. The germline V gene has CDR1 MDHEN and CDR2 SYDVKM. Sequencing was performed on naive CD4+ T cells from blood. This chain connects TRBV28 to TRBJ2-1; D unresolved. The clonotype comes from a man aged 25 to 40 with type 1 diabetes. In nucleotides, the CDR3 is TGTGCCAGCAGTACATACGACAAGTACAATGAGCAGTTCTTC. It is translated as CASSTYDKYNEQFF.